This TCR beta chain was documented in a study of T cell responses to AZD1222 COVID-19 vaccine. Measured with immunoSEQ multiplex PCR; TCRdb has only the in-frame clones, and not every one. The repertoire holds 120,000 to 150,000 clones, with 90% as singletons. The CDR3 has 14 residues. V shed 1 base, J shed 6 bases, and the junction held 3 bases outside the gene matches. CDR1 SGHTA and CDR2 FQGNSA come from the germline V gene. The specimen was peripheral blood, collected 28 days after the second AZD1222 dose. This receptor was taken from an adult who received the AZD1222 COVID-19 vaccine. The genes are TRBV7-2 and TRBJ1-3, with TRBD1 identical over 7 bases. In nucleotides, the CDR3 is TGTGCCAGCAGCTTAGGGGGGACAGCAAACACCATATATTTT. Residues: CASSLGGTANTIYF.